These 10 T cell receptor beta chains originate from one sample sequenced in a study of neoadjuvant anti-PD-1 for oral cavity cancer. Assay used: immunoSEQ multiplex PCR; TCRdb lists only in-frame clones, some missing. The sample has 18,000 or so clones; approximately 79% are singletons. The material sequenced was PBMCs, taken before nivolumab (anti-PD-1) treatment. These TCRs come from a person aged 35 to 85 with oral cavity squamous cell carcinoma.

This clone was observed a few times. The chain recombines TRBV19 with TRBJ2-2, with 10 bases fitting TRBD2. The CDR3 sequence is 14 residues long. From germline, CDR1 is LNHDA and CDR2 SQIVND (reference sequence). J was trimmed by 7 bases and V by 2 bases; bases with no gene match: 1. CDR3 in DNA: TGTGCCAGTAGTATACTAGCGGGAGTCGGGGAGCTGTTTTTT. Amino acids: CASSILAGVGELFF.

This chain uses TRBV9 with TRBJ2-2; TRBD1 matches at 8 bases. Trimming cost V 4 bases and J 6 bases; bases outside gene matches: 14. The germline V gene has CDR1 SGDLS and CDR2 YYNGEE. The CDR3 spans 17 residues. The CDR3 is CASSLWGGQGSAGELFF. The CDR3 region has the DNA TGTGCCAGCAGCCTTTGGGGAGGACAGGGTAGCGCCGGGGAGCTGTTTTTT.

This clone has just a few counts. This sequence joins TRBV6-5 and TRBJ1-3; D is uncertain. V was shortened by 8 bases and J by 6 bases, with 11 bases between the two germline ends. Germline assignment: CDR1 MNHEY and CDR2 SVGAGI. This CDR3 is 12 amino acids long. CDR3 region: CASGDNVNTIYF. In DNA form, the CDR3 reads TGTGCCAGCGGAGACAACGTAAACACCATATATTTT.

V gene TRBV7-9 combines with J gene TRBJ1-2, with D unclear. Germline CDR1 reads SEHNR; CDR2 reads FQNEAQ (reference sequence). This CDR3 has 13 residues. V dropped 3 bases and J dropped 3 bases, with 8 bases sitting between them. CDR3 loop: CASSFSVDYGYTF. The CDR3 region has the DNA TGTGCCAGCAGCTTCTCTGTTGACTATGGCTACACCTTC. The variable domain in full, with the rest retrieved from reference TRBV7-9 and TRBJ1-2, is DTGVSQNPRHKITKRGQNVTFRCDPISEHNRLYWYRQTLGQGPEFLTYFQNEAQLEKSRLLSDRFSAERPKGSFSTLEIQRTEQGDSAMYLCASSFSVDYGYTFGSGTRLTVV.

The chain couples TRBV6-1 to TRBJ1-1; TRBD1 is a possible D gene (5 bases). CDR1 and CDR2 from the germline V gene are MNHNS and SASEGT. V was cut by 4 bases and J by 2 bases, with 11 bases left in between. The CDR3 is 14 residues long. CDR3 in amino acids: CASSAGPYNTEAFF. The CDR3 nucleotides are TGTGCCAGCAGTGCGGGACCTTATAACACTGAAGCTTTCTTT.

The gene calls are TRBV28 and TRBJ2-7; 8 bases are a match to TRBD2. Germline V gene data show CDR1 as MDHEN and CDR2 as SYDVKM. The CDR3 sequence is 14 residues long. Trimming cost V 6 bases and J 2 bases; bases outside gene matches: 6. The CDR3 coding sequence is TGTGCCAGCAGGCGGCTAGCGGGTACCTACGAGCAGTACTTC. Its translation: CASRRLAGTYEQYF.

This rearrangement joins TRBV10-2 to TRBJ2-7; tentatively, D is TRBD2 (6 bases). Germline values: CDR1 WSHSY, CDR2 SAAADI. Deletions cut 6 bases from V and 5 bases from J, with 11 bases between. The CDR3 loop spans 12 amino acids. The CDR3 here is CASSPGGNEQYF. DNA of the CDR3: TGCGCCAGCAGCCCCGGGGGAAACGAGCAGTACTTC.

The genes are TRBV10-1 and TRBJ2-2; no reliable D call. The length of the CDR3 is 12 residues. Trimming shortened V by 1 base and J by 6 bases, and 3 bases separated the two germline ends. The germline CDR1 and CDR2 sequences are WNHNN and SYGVQD (reference sequence). The CDR3 loop reads CASSEFAGELFF. DNA of the CDR3: TGCGCCAGCAGTGAGTTTGCCGGGGAGCTGTTTTTT.

V usage is TRBV7-2 and J usage is TRBJ2-7, with a possible D match to TRBD2 (6 bases). V was pared by 5 bases and J by 2 bases, with 13 bases between. The CDR3 length is 14 residues. Germline V lookup: CDR1 SGHTA, CDR2 FQGNSA. This CDR3 is CASSPRDQAYEQYF. CDR3 sequence (DNA): TGTGCCAGCAGCCCGCGGGACCAAGCCTACGAGCAGTACTTC.

This chain joins TRBV7-6 and TRBJ2-1; 8 nucleotides align to TRBD1. CDR1 is SGHVS and CDR2 is FNYEAQ in the germline V gene. The ends lost 5 bases at V and 4 bases at J; junction bases unmatched: 4. This CDR3 has 14 residues. CDR3 protein: CASSRRTGYNEQFF. The CDR3 nucleotides are TGTGCCAGCAGCCGACGGACAGGGTACAATGAGCAGTTCTTC. The full variable domain, its missing parts supplied by reference TRBV7-6 and TRBJ2-1, is GAGVSQSPRYKVTKRGQDVALRCDPISGHVSLYWYRQALGQGPEFLTYFNYEAQQDKSGLPNDRFSAERPEGSISTLTIQRTEQRDSAMYRCASSRRTGYNEQFFGPGTRLTVL.